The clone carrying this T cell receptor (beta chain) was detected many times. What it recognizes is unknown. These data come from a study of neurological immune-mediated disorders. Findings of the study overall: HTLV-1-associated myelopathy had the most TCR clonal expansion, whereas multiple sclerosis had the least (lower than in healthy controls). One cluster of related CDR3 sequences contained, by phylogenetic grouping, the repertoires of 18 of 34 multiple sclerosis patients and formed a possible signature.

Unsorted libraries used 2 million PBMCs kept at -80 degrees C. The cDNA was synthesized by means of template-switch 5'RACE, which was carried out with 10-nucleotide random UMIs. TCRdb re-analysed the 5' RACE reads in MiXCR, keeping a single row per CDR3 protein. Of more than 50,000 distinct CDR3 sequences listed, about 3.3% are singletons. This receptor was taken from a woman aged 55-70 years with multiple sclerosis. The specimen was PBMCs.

The CDR3 here is CASSPTGGIMAANQPQHF. The CDR3 nucleotides read TGTGCCAGCAGTCCTACGGGGGGGATCATGGCCGCCAATCAGCCCCAGCATTTT. This sequence joins TRBV6-2 or TRBV6-3 and TRBJ1-5, with D possibly TRBD1 on 5 matching bases. Trimming pared 5 bases from V and 3 bases from J, leaving 23 bases between. The CDR3 has 18 residues. The germline CDR1 and CDR2 sequences are MNHEY and SVGEGT.